This T cell receptor beta chain stems from a study of radiotherapy plus CTLA-4 blockade in lung cancer. Study outcomes and limitations: Increased serum interferon-beta after radiation also reportedly predicted response strongly.

V was trimmed by 6 bases and J by 2 bases, leaving 14 bases between them. The CDR3 sequence is 14 residues long. The germline gives CDR1 SGHRS, CDR2 YFSETQ. Data came from immunoSEQ multiplex PCR; TCRdb stores just in-frame clones and leaves some out. Here the sample spans about 73,000 clones, around 90% being singletons. Regarding this clone: Its target is not known.

This clonotype was sampled from a human donor with non-small cell lung cancer that progressed on radiotherapy plus ipilimumab. Material: peripheral blood, obtained from a patient treated with radiotherapy plus ipilimumab. V is TRBV5-1 and J is TRBJ1-1; D remains ambiguous. CDR3 amino acids: CASTNPPGNTEAFF. As DNA, the CDR3 is TGCGCCAGCACCAACCCTCCAGGAAACACTGAAGCTTTCTTT.